This T cell receptor beta chain was documented in a study of cytomegalovirus exposure and HLA in healthy donors (dated by TCRdb to the late 2010s). A note on the overall study: An earlier analysis of a few hundred of the donors reported about 260 Gb of sequence data and 117 million unique TCR beta sequences obtained from around 190 million T cells. An early release that covered roughly 600 HLA-typed donors contained about 290 gigabases of sequencing data and 65 million to 100 million unique TCR sequences. Of the 350 to 400 genotyped donors, 65% to 90% fell in the genetic ancestry cluster associated with self-reported Caucasian donors. The aim of the study was to test whether cataloging public T cell receptors could identify signatures of past pathogen exposure. The study profiled the T cell repertoires of hundreds of subjects by immunosequencing and related them to cytomegalovirus serostatus. Besides the first cohort of roughly 640 subjects, a separate validation cohort made up of some 110 different subjects was used. The study combined high-throughput TCR immunosequencing, statistical association of individual TCRs with disease status, and machine learning to predict cytomegalovirus infection status. A later analysis re-examined previously published TCR beta repertoires from several hundred donors and added high-resolution HLA genotyping to investigate patterns of TCR occurrence. The later analysis used no new phenotypic data to find candidate immune exposures, relying instead on TCR beta sequences and their occurrence across donors. An earlier analysis of more than 450 of the donors used high-throughput TCR beta sequencing to judge whether each TCR beta V gene segment behaved as functional or pseudogenic. Alongside the repertoire data, information on donor age, sex, ethnicity and CMV serostatus was compiled. Genome-wide SNP genotypes for about 65% of the 666 donors were used in a later genetic analysis, which treated that subset as a discovery cohort. Every discovery cohort repertoire had been produced on one sequencing platform. HLA typing covered class I and class II loci at four-digit resolution. Typing coverage varied by locus: 629-630 donors for A, B, C, DRB1 and DQB1; under 550 for DQA1; 600 to 610 for DPA1; around 450 for DPB1. Roughly 5 DR-DQ haplotypes were handled as single units for association and clustering because linkage in the cohort was strong. On average, 235,054 unique TCR beta nucleotide sequences were sequenced per donor among several hundred genotyped donors of the cohort, with about 17% of those sequences being non-productive. Results and caveats for the whole study, not just this receptor: An earlier analysis of 587 of the donors showed that most TCR beta V segments appeared in productive rearrangements either about 87% or about 30% of the time, which broadly matched IMGT annotations. At a false discovery rate of 0.05, a later analysis linked roughly 17,000 TCR beta sequences to specific HLA alleles. Because counts were too low, about 18 rarely observed V segments, including chromosome 9 orphons, were excluded from the earlier analysis of 500 to 700 of the donors. A later genetic analysis associated a missense DCLRE1C variant with V-gene and J-gene trimming of TCR beta chains, and an independent cohort replicated the association. The 87-base-pair reads could not distinguish some IMGT-functional V segments, including TRBV6-2 and TRBV6-3, so those segments were excluded. When HLA alleles, especially DR and DQ, strongly co-occurred, attributing TCR associations to individual alleles was difficult. The sequencing pipeline was judged likely to have produced a cluster of highly shared sequence variants as a technical artifact. Immune exposure information for the cohort was limited to CMV serostatus. In a later analysis, TCR association rates were found to vary across HLA loci, with the most associated TCRs seen for DRB1 alleles and the fewest for HLA-C alleles. It was suggested by the authors that the approach could potentially be generalized to other disease states and immunological phenotypes. Across donors, most TCR sequences were observed very rarely, whereas some public TCRs were present in many individuals. Only TCR beta chains were sequenced in this cohort, and the absence of alpha or paired-chain data limited detectable features. The classifier was reported to diagnose cytomegalovirus status with high specificity and sensitivity in both the original cohort and the validation cohort. Roughly uniform sequencing depth across donors was assumed in presence/absence analyses, although this assumption may not hold. Compared with equally common non-associated chains, HLA-associated TCR beta chains in a later analysis were more clonally expanded and had lower generation probabilities. According to a later genetic analysis, donors in an Asian-associated ancestry cluster had fewer N-insertions in productive TCRs than the approximately 630-donor mean. In the study, approximately 150 TCR beta chains were listed as associated with cytomegalovirus. Because some donors lacked HLA typing at each locus, the association tests relied only on the typed subset. Most CMV-associated TCR beta chains appeared to be HLA-restricted in a later analysis, and the HLA associations seemed to be driven largely by CMV exposure. A further reported finding was that TCR beta sequences accurately predicted the HLA-A and HLA-B alleles for most subjects in the first cohort. A few of the identified cytomegalovirus-associated TCR beta chains were confirmed in vitro to be specific for cytomegalovirus antigens. Linkage disequilibrium might explain the correlated functional status among segregating V segments, but an unknown experimental factor could not be excluded. Several of the top co-occurrence clusters appeared to be linked to parvovirus B19, influenza, CMV and Epstein-Barr virus, according to a later analysis.

Trimming accounts for 6 bases at V and 1 base at J, while the number of junction bases matched to no gene is 11. The CDR3 goes from the cysteine to the phenylalanine over 16 residues. The sequence is cut down to CDR3 DNA, 48 bases in frame from base 1. CDR1 and CDR2 were assigned from the germline V gene as SGHDN and FVKESK. In the case of this clone: This receptor's antigen is unknown. Qualities for individual bases were not recorded, and no much larger clone is one base off.

The cohort was made up of 650 to 700 healthy bone marrow donors. All cohort members were sampled while nominally healthy, although unrecorded immune exposures were likely present. The donor tested CMV seronegative, placing the donor among the 350 to 400 seronegative members of the cohort. A peripheral blood sample was collected from each donor, and TCR beta sequencing was performed on peripheral blood mononuclear cells. Genomic DNA extraction from the blood cell samples was performed with the Qiagen DNeasy Blood Extraction Kit. Library creation used the immunoSEQ multiplex PCR assay. For the multiplex PCR, a mixture combining 60 forward primers for TCR Vbeta segments and 13 reverse primers for TCR Jbeta segments was used. The CDR3 region of rearranged TCR beta genes was amplified from genomic DNA by a multiplex PCR assay. On the Illumina HiSeq System, the amplified TCR beta libraries were sequenced as 87-base-pair reads. On the authors' methods: Across the 500 to 700 repertoires, a later analysis counted approximately 83 million unique TCR beta chains, around 10 million of which were shared by at least two donors. To remove PCR and sequencing errors, raw reads were error-corrected and collapsed into unique sequences using a nearest-neighbor algorithm that merged closely related sequences. To assign V, D and J gene segments, CDR3 sequences were aligned to IMGT reference sequences. For a sequence to be retained, a match of at least six nucleotides was required to both a V gene segment and a J gene segment. Rearrangements were classified as productive when the CDR3 lacked stop codons and remained in frame with V and J, and all other rearrangements were classified as non-productive. Following IMGT convention, CDR3 was defined as the stretch from the second conserved V-encoded cysteine to the conserved J-encoded phenylalanine. The earlier analysis of 587 of the donors excluded any sequence lacking an unambiguous match to a single V gene segment. In an earlier analysis of some 590 of the donors, a V segment was called functional when productive rearrangements were above 56.7%, and segregating when the standard deviation between donors exceeded 5%. A statistical classification framework was developed to diagnose cytomegalovirus status using the catalog of TCR beta chain sequences. V and J gene assignment, in a later analysis, came from comparing TCR nucleotide sequences with IMGT/GENE-DB human TR gene sequences. A later analysis assigned CDR3 sequences and most-parsimonious VDJ recombination scenarios with the TCRdist pipeline. In a later analysis, each TCR beta chain was defined by its CDR3 amino acid sequence together with its V-gene family, and reads lacking a unique V-gene family were excluded. As a way to deal with suspected cross-contamination and a sequencing artifact, a later analysis dropped 450 to 600 nucleotide sequences that were highly shared and had low generation probability. For each public chain, a later analysis derived a clonal expansion index from normalized ranks of inferred template counts within each repertoire. In a later analysis, generation probabilities were computed using a VDJ recombination model fitted to out-of-frame rearrangements, and the results were checked against IGoR. In a later analysis, hypergeometric tests were used to score TCR-TCR, TCR-HLA and TCR-CMV co-occurrence, with a repertoire-size bias correction applied to TCR pairs. In a later analysis, false discovery rates were estimated by permuting HLA or CMV assignments 20 times. In a later analysis, co-occurring TCRs were grouped with DBSCAN, and TCRdist sequence similarity was added when clustering was performed within HLA-allele-positive subsets. Co-occurrence clustering excluded repertoires with fewer than 30,000 or more than 120,000 public chains, plus five with anomalous nucleotide sharing. TCRdb carries this immuneACCESS record with in-frame sequences only. Its versions omit some clonotypes, under half of them owing to an unresolved V gene in the studies checked, with the rest unexplained. V, J and clone size derive from that table, while D and trimming were established from the DNA sequence. The sample includes about 140,000 clones, with around 80% observed a single time. Of the sample, 1.9% falls within the top ten clones.

The source is a woman between 40 and 55 years old in good health and CMV-seronegative. The specimen sequenced was PBMCs. This chain joins TRBV14 to TRBJ2-5; TRBD2 agrees with 7 junctional bases. CDR3 sequence: CASSHVVGRSQETQYF. Read as DNA, the sequence is TGTGCCAGCAGTCACGTCGTCGGGAGGAGCCAAGAGACCCAGTACTTC.